This entry describes one T cell receptor (beta chain). Its antigen is undetermined. This CDR3 is 17 amino acids long. V lost 2 bases and J lost 3; bases outside the gene matches: 6. Looked up from germline, CDR1 is SGHVS and CDR2 is FNYEAQ. As it was prepared, the TCRbeta library received unique molecular identifiers. TCRdb processed the PCR reads anew with MiXCR; each CDR3 protein has one entry. The profile shows 700,000 to 950,000 distinct CDR3 sequences, approximately 15% of them singletons. The entry originates in a study of T-cell reconstitution after alpha-beta-depleted transplantation in children. Study-wide findings and caveats: At one year after transplant, newly produced T cells mostly accounted for T-cell counts and diversity. The high TCRbeta diversity at day 60 in some patients came from surviving recipient T cells and thymic progenitors.

This TCR came from a male patient aged 10 to 17 who had a stem cell transplant for acute lymphoblastic leukemia, so the T cells may come from the graft donor. V gene TRBV7-6 combines with J gene TRBJ2-1; 11 bases are a match to TRBD2. This sample comprised PBMCs, mostly from graft donor cells, obtained 360 days after TCRalphabeta/CD19-depleted stem cell transplant. CDR3 nucleotide sequence: TGTGCCAGCAGCTTACGAGGTGGGACTAGCGGCTACAATGAGCAGTTCTTC. This codes for CASSLRGGTSGYNEQFF.